The present entry profiles one T cell receptor beta chain with its context. The antigen it recognizes is unknown. Base qualities are not provided; no much larger clone lies one nucleotide away. This sample is drawn from a study of cytomegalovirus exposure and HLA in healthy donors (dated by TCRdb to 2015 to 2018). For context, the study as a whole: According to a later analysis, one platform produced both the approximately 110 validation repertoires and the 620 or so repertoires of the first cohort. The study aimed to test whether signatures of past pathogen exposure could be identified by cataloging public T cell receptors. In addition to the first cohort of 666 subjects, a separate validation cohort of around 110 different subjects was used. The study combined high-throughput TCR immunosequencing, statistical association of individual TCRs with disease status, and machine learning to predict cytomegalovirus infection status. Study-level results and caveats: In vitro tests confirmed that three of the cytomegalovirus-associated TCR beta chains recognize cytomegalovirus antigens. According to the authors, the approach could potentially be generalized to other disease states and immunological phenotypes. The validation cohort had no HLA typing available for a later analysis, so co-occurrence within that cohort was assessed over all 120 or so repertoires. The classifier was reported to diagnose cytomegalovirus status with high specificity and sensitivity in both the original and validation cohorts. Most TCR sequences were observed very rarely across donors, whereas some public TCRs were present in many individuals. Subsequent analysis determined that TCRs grouped into clusters in the first cohort also showed a tendency toward co-occurrence across the 120 validation repertoires, and roughly 95% of cluster scores exceeded 0. The study listed 150 to 200 TCR beta chains as associated with cytomegalovirus.

The donors belonged to the validation cohort of 90 to 150 subjects, which was separate from the roughly 700-subject first cohort. From a lookup of the germline V gene, CDR1 and CDR2 are ENHRY and SYGVKD. The cysteine opens and the phenylalanine closes a CDR3 of 14 amino acids. This entry keeps only the CDR3 DNA: 42 bases, framed from base 1. From V the trimming removes 6 bases and from J it removes 3 bases, while the gene matches leave 5 bases of the junction unaccounted for. The protocol used for the library was the immunoSEQ multiplex PCR assay. Processing in the source paper ran as follows. A statistical classification framework was built for diagnosing cytomegalovirus status from the catalog of TCR beta chain sequences. TCRdb obtained this table from immuneACCESS and retained in-frame rearrangements with V and J assigned. These tables miss some clones; where compared with another copy, unresolved V genes account for less than half of the shortfall, and the remainder is unexplained. The DNA was the basis for D and trimming; V, J and clone size are from that table. Across this sample there are under 400,000 clones, with more than 80% seen only once. The top ten clones comprise over 0.75% of the sample.

The rearrangement combines TRBV10-3 with TRBJ1-5; TRBD1 fits 7 bases in the junction. What was sequenced was PBMCs. The sequence was obtained from a woman aged 18-35 years in good health and CMV-seronegative. The CDR3 protein sequence reads: CAIRETGNNQPQHF. The sequence in DNA is TGTGCCATCAGGGAGACAGGGAACAATCAGCCCCAGCATTTT.